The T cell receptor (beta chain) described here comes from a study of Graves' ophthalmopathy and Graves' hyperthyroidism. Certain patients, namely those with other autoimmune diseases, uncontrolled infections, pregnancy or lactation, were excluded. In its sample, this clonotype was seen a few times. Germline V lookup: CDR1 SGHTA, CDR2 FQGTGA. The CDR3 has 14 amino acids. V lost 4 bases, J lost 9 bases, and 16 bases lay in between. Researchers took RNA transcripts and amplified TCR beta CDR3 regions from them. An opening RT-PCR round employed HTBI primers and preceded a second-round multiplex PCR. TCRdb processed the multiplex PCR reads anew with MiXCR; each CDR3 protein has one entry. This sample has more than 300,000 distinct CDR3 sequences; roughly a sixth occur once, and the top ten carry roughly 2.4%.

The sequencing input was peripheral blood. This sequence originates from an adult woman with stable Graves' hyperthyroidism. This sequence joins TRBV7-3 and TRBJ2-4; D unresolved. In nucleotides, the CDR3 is TGTGCCAGCAGCTCCGGTGTCCCTCCGGGCATTCAGTACTTC. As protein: CASSSGVPPGIQYF.